What follows are 15 T cell receptor beta chains derived from one specimen sequenced in a study of blood T cell repertoires in COVID-19. Generated by immunoSEQ multiplex PCR, the TCRdb table keeps only in-frame clones and is missing some. The sample comprises tens of thousands of clones, less than 85% of which are singletons, and around 2.6% rests with the top ten. The material sequenced was peripheral blood. The receptors originated from a human donor with acute or convalescent COVID-19. The donor label of this sample is uncertain.

The chain joins TRBV7-2 to TRBJ2-1; 8 nucleotides agree with TRBD1. This CDR3 comprises 15 residues. Germline V gives CDR1 SGHTA, CDR2 FQGNSA. The ends lost 5 bases at V and 2 bases at J; junction bases unmatched: 5. CDR3 residues: CASSNRQGTYNEQFF. In DNA form, the CDR3 reads TGTGCCAGCAGCAATAGACAGGGGACCTACAATGAGCAGTTCTTC.

The chain uses TRBV20-1 and TRBJ2-1; 12 bases align to TRBD2. The length of the CDR3 is 14 residues. V lost 3 bases and J lost 8; bases outside the gene matches: 5. Germline V gives CDR1 DFQATT, CDR2 SNEGSKA (reference sequence). The CDR3 DNA is TGCAGTGCTAGTTGGACTAGCGGGGTCTATGAGCAGTTCTTC. Its translation: CSASWTSGVYEQFF.

The chain uses TRBV25-1 and TRBJ1-2; tentatively, D is TRBD1 (5 bases). Germline V CDR1 and CDR2: MGHDK, SYGVNS. Trimming stripped 0 bases from V and 5 bases from J, with 10 bases between. This CDR3 comprises 14 residues. CDR3 nucleotides: TGTGCCAGCAGTGAATACGACGGGGGATATGGCTACACCTTC. It codes for CASSEYDGGYGYTF.

The chain recombines TRBV15 with TRBJ2-7; 8 nucleotides align to TRBD1. Germline assignment: CDR1 LNHNV and CDR2 YYDKDF (reference sequence). V dropped 1 base and J dropped 7; count of bases not matched to a gene: 9. The CDR3 contains 15 residues. DNA for the CDR3: TGTGCCACCAGCAGAGTGCTTGGACAGGGCCGGGAGCAGTACTTC. Its protein is CATSRVLGQGREQYF.

The chain uses TRBV3-1 (or the pseudogene TRBV3-2) and TRBJ2-1; 10 nucleotides agree with TRBD2. The CDR3 has 16 amino acids. CDR1 and CDR2 (germline): LGHDT, YNNKEL (reference sequence). V lost 3 bases, J lost 4 bases, and 6 bases stayed unmatched. CDR3 bases: TGTGCCAGCAGCCAGCCTAGCGGGAGCTTTTACAATGAGCAGTTCTTC. It codes for CASSQPSGSFYNEQFF.

The chain combines TRBV2 with TRBJ1-5; a possible D gene is TRBD1 (5 bases). Germline assignment: CDR1 SNHLY and CDR2 FYNNEI. This CDR3 has 17 residues. V lost 2 bases and J 2 bases, leaving 16 bases between the germline ends. CDR3 DNA sequence: TGTGCCAGCAGTGAAAGGAGGGGAGGAGGCGGCAATCAGCCCCAGCATTTT. This encodes CASSERRGGGGNQPQHF.

The rearrangement uses TRBV5-1 and TRBJ2-2, with 7 bases fitting TRBD1. CDR1 SGHRS and CDR2 YFSETQ come from the germline V gene. V lost 0 bases, J lost 7 bases, and 9 bases stayed unmatched. The CDR3 contains 16 residues. CDR3 DNA: TGCGCCAGCAGCTTGGGAGACAGGGATGGCGGCGGGGAGCTGTTTTTT. Protein sequence: CASSLGDRDGGGELFF.

The chain carries TRBV27 and TRBJ2-2, with TRBD1 matching 7 bases. Germline-derived CDR1 and CDR2 are MNHEY and SMNVEV (reference sequence). This CDR3 contains 14 residues. After removal of 3 bases from V and 5 bases from J, the junction contained 3 bases not matched to a gene. This CDR3 reads CASSFPDRTGELFF. CDR3 coding DNA: TGTGCCAGCAGTTTCCCGGACAGGACCGGGGAGCTGTTTTTT.

The gene calls are TRBV5-6 and TRBJ2-3; D not resolved. V was shortened by 4 bases and J by 6 bases, with 6 bases between the two germline ends. Germline V gene lookup returns CDR1 SGHDT and CDR2 YYEEEE. The CDR3 consists of 11 residues. CDR3 amino acids: CASSLFDTQYF. CDR3 bases: TGTGCCAGCAGCCTGTTCGATACGCAGTATTTT.

The chain couples TRBV5-4 to TRBJ2-7; tentatively, D is TRBD1 (5 bases). CDR3 size: 16 residues. Trimming stripped 0 bases from V and 3 bases from J, with 16 bases between. Looked up from germline, CDR1 is SGHNT and CDR2 is YYREEE (reference sequence). CDR3 DNA sequence: TGTGCCAGCAGCTTGGTATTGGGGCGGTCGGACTACGAGCAGTACTTC. This encodes CASSLVLGRSDYEQYF. The entire variable domain, with the rest obtained from reference TRBV5-4 and TRBJ2-7, is as follows: ETGVTQSPTHLIKTRGQQVTLRCSSQSGHNTVSWYQQALGQGPQFIFQYYREEENGRGNFPPRFSGLQFPNYSSELNVNALELDDSALYLCASSLVLGRSDYEQYFGPGTRLTVT.

The chain joins TRBV6-6 to TRBJ1-5; D unresolved. V lost 2 bases, J lost 7 bases, and 12 bases lay in between. Germline V CDR1 and CDR2: MNHNY, SVGAGI (reference sequence). This CDR3 is 14 amino acids long. The CDR3 reads CASSYPSTGQPQHF. The CDR3 bases are TGTGCCAGCAGTTACCCTTCCACGGGGCAGCCCCAGCATTTT.

The chain has TRBV16 and TRBJ2-7; TRBD1 is a possible D gene (6 bases). The CDR3 has 13 residues. V lost 2 bases, J lost 3 bases, and 8 bases lay in between. Germline-derived CDR1 and CDR2 are KGHSY and FQNENV. The CDR3: CASSQTDSYEQYV. CDR3 DNA: TGTGCCAGCAGCCAAACGGACAGCTACGAGCAGTACGTC.

The genes are TRBV19 and TRBJ1-6; 9 bases agree with TRBD1. CDR3 length: 16 residues. The V and J ends lost 5 bases and 4 bases, in that order; junction bases with no gene match: 6. CDR1 and CDR2 from the germline V gene are LNHDA and SQIVND (reference sequence). This CDR3 reads CASSVSGTGYNSPLHF. CDR3 nucleotide sequence: TGTGCCAGTAGTGTCTCCGGGACAGGGTATAATTCACCCCTCCACTTT.

This clone was detected once. The chain combines TRBV4-3 with TRBJ2-1; 12 nucleotides match TRBD2. This CDR3 has 16 amino acids. Trimming cost V 0 bases and J 6 bases; bases outside gene matches: 3. Germline assignment: CDR1 LGHNA and CDR2 YSLEER. CDR3 nucleotides: TGCGCCAGCAGCCAAGATGGACTAGCGGGACTCAATGAGCAGTTCTTC. This sequence encodes CASSQDGLAGLNEQFF.

This clone was recorded a few times. The chain employs TRBV6-6 and TRBJ2-2; 8 nucleotides align to TRBD2. CDR3 length: 14 residues. The J segment lost 4 bases and the V segment lost 7 bases, leaving 5 bases of the junction unmatched. Germline V gene data show CDR1 as MNHNY and CDR2 as SVGAGI (reference sequence). The chain's CDR3 is CASIYGGVTGELFF. CDR3 bases: TGTGCCAGCATCTACGGGGGGGTCACCGGGGAGCTGTTTTTT.